These T cell receptor beta chains were read from a single sample in a study of blood T cell repertoires in COVID-19. The repertoire was sequenced with immunoSEQ multiplex PCR; TCRdb's copy has only in-frame clones and lacks some. Here the sample spans 150,000 to 200,000 clones, under 80% being singletons. Sequencing was performed on PBMCs or T cells enriched from blood (not recorded which). The receptors stem from a woman aged 45-65 years with acute COVID-19. The CDR3 runs from the conserved cysteine through the conserved F or W. D genes are given only for firm matches. Some rows have no size entry. The others give once, few or many, or a class for an expanded clone.

clone size	V gene	J gene	D gene	CDR3 DNA	CDR3 protein
NA	TRBV20-1	TRBJ1-2	NA	TGCAGTGCACCAGGGGATCCTGGCTACACCTTC	CSAPGDPGYTF
NA	TRBV6-5	TRBJ2-3	TRBD1	TGTGCCAGCAGCTACATGGGACAGGGAGCAGATACGCAGTATTTT	CASSYMGQGADTQYF
NA	TRBV27	TRBJ1-6	NA	TGTGCCAGCAGCCTTAGTTTGAATTCACCCCTCCACTTT	CASSLSLNSPLHF
NA	TRBV7-2	TRBJ1-4	NA	TGTGCCAGCGGCCCCCCGGGACTGATTAATGAAAAACTGTTTTTT	CASGPPGLINEKLFF
NA	TRBV5-6	TRBJ1-2	NA	TGTGCCAGCAGCTCCGGGATGAACTATGGCTACACCTTC	CASSSGMNYGYTF
NA	TRBV10-2	TRBJ1-5	NA	TGCGCCAGCAAAACAGGGCTGGATCAGCCCCAGCATTTT	CASKTGLDQPQHF
NA	TRBV5-5	TRBJ1-1	TRBD1	TGTGCCAGCAGCTTGTTACAGGGGGTGAACACTGAAGCTTTCTTT	CASSLLQGVNTEAFF
few	TRBV18	TRBJ1-4	NA	TGTGCCACTCGGGAGGGGAACACCAATGAAAAACTGTTTTTT	CATREGNTNEKLFF
NA	TRBV3-1/TRBV3-2	TRBJ2-2	TRBD2	TGTGCCAGCAGCCAAGAGAATGCCGGGGGGGCAATCGGGGAGCTGTTTTTT	CASSQENAGGAIGELFF
NA	TRBV30	TRBJ1-2	NA	TGTGCCTGGACCCAGAACTATGGCTACACCTTC	CAWTQNYGYTF
NA	TRBV7-9	TRBJ1-1	NA	TGTGCCAGCAGCTTGGGCCCAGAGAACACTGAAGCTTTCTTT	CASSLGPENTEAFF
NA	TRBV4-2	TRBJ1-6	TRBD1	TGTGCCAGCAGCCAGAGGACAGGGGGAAATTCACCCCTCCACTTT	CASSQRTGGNSPLHF
NA	TRBV21-1	TRBJ1-5	NA	TGTGCCAGCAGCCTTTCCGTTTCTTTGACAGGTTCGCAGTATAGCAATCAGCCCCAGCATTTT	CASSLSVSLTGSQYSNQPQHF
NA	TRBV11-1	TRBJ1-1	NA	TGTGCCAGCAGCTTAACCTCAGGGTGGGGTGGCACTGAAGCTTTCTTT	CASSLTSGWGGTEAFF